The clone carrying this T cell receptor (beta chain) was seen ten or more times. Antigen: not known. Deletions cut 4 bases from V and 0 bases from J, with 10 bases between. Looked up from germline, CDR1 is SGHRS and CDR2 is YFSETQ. The CDR3 loop spans 14 amino acids. The data were taken from a study of CD8 T cells in ankylosing spondylitis. TCRdb re-called the 5' RACE reads with MiXCR, one entry per CDR3 protein. The sample lists about 130,000 distinct CDR3 sequences, about an eighth occurring once. Findings and caveats of the study: Before this, some motif variants had been reported in reactive arthritis synovial fluid and blood. Characteristic, it appeared, of ankylosing spondylitis blood was a TCR beta motif of 7 or 8 highly homologous variants. Disease-linked clones bore a CD8+ phenotype, appearing relatively rarely in peripheral blood.

The sequenced sample consisted of blood, either unsorted or a sorted T cell fraction (not recorded which). The clonotype comes from a female donor with ankylosing spondylitis or in good health (not recorded which). The J gene is TRBJ1-1, the V gene TRBV5-1; possible D gene TRBD1, 5 bases. CDR3 residues: CASSTRGLNTEAFF. DNA of the CDR3: TGCGCCAGCAGCACGAGGGGCCTGAACACTGAAGCTTTCTTT.